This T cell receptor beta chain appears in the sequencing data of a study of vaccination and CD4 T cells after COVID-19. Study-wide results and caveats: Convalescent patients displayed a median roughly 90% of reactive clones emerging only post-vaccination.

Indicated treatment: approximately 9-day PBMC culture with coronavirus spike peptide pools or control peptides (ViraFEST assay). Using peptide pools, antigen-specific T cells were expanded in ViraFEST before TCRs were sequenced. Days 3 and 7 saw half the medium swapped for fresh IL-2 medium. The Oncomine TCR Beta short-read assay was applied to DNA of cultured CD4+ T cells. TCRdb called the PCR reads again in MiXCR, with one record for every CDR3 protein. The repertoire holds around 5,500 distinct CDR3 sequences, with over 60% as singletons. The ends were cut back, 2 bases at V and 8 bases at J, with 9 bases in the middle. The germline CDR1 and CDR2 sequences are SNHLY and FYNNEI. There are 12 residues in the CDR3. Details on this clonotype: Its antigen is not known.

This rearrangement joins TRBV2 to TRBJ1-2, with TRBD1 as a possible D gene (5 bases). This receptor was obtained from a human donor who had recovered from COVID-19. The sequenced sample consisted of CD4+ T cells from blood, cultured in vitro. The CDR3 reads CASSERGGGYTF. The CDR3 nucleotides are TGTGCCAGCAGTGAAAGGGGCGGGGGCTACACCTTC.